This is a list of T cell receptor beta chains from one sample in a study of blood T cell repertoires in COVID-19. Assay used: immunoSEQ multiplex PCR; TCRdb lists only in-frame clones, some missing. The data hold around 180,000 clones, with 70% to 90% observed a single time. What was sequenced was peripheral blood. The receptor set was obtained from a man in his forties with active or convalescent COVID-19. Both conserved end residues are part of each CDR3. The D gene is left open where the match is weak. Size is omitted from some rows. Given values are once, few, many or a class for expanded clones.

J,V,D,size,CDR3,DNA
TRBJ1-6,TRBV4-1,.,.,CASSQAPGRSSYNSPLHF,TGCGCCAGCAGCCAAGCTCCAGGTCGCAGCTCCTATAATTCACCCCTCCACTTT
TRBJ2-1,TRBV13,TRBD2,.,CASSLALAGDSYNEQFF,TGTGCCAGCAGCTTAGCTCTAGCGGGGGACTCCTACAATGAGCAGTTCTTC
TRBJ2-1,TRBV5-1,TRBD1,.,CASSSRTGADNEQFF,TGCGCCAGCAGCTCTAGGACAGGGGCAGACAATGAGCAGTTCTTC
TRBJ1-1,TRBV5-5,.,.,CASRPAVANTEAFF,TGTGCCAGCAGGCCCGCGGTGGCGAACACTGAAGCTTTCTTT
TRBJ1-2,TRBV28,.,.,CASRGGANYGYTF,TGTGCCAGCAGGGGGGGGGCTAACTATGGCTACACCTTC
TRBJ2-2,TRBV23-1,TRBD1,.,CASSHRDREFLSIDTGELFF,TGCGCCAGCAGTCACCGGGACAGGGAGTTCCTTTCGATTGACACCGGGGAGCTGTTTTTT
TRBJ1-4,TRBV28,.,.,CASSILGRADEKLFF,TGTGCCAGCAGTATACTAGGGAGGGCAGATGAAAAACTGTTTTTT
TRBJ2-1,TRBV5-1,.,.,CASSPHQGVNEQFF,TGCGCCAGCAGCCCCCATCAGGGCGTCAATGAGCAGTTCTTC
TRBJ2-3,TRBV7-3,TRBD1,.,CASSLTGGLGDTQYF,TGTGCCAGCAGCCTGACAGGGGGATTAGGAGATACGCAGTATTTT
TRBJ1-5,TRBV6-1,.,.,CASSERGNQPQHF,TGTGCCAGCAGTGAAAGGGGGAATCAGCCCCAGCATTTT
TRBJ2-7,TRBV7-9,.,.,CASSNSASGGGRPYEQYF,TGTGCCAGCAGCAATTCAGCCTCGGGCGGGGGCAGGCCCTACGAGCAGTACTTC
TRBJ1-5,TRBV5-1,.,.,CASSTGDSNQPQHF,TGCGCCAGCAGCACCGGTGATAGCAATCAGCCCCAGCATTTT
TRBJ1-1,TRBV7-3,.,.,CASSLAGIGVSGEAFF,TGTGCCAGCAGCTTAGCAGGAATTGGCGTTTCAGGTGAAGCTTTCTTT
TRBJ1-1,TRBV3-1/TRBV3-2,.,once,CASTLGHNTEAFF,TGTGCCAGCACCCTTGGACATAACACTGAAGCTTTCTTT
TRBJ1-2,TRBV2,TRBD1,.,CASRTSRDRDYYGYTF,TGTGCCAGCAGAACTTCCCGGGACAGGGATTACTATGGCTACACCTTC
TRBJ1-2,TRBV28,.,.,CASSLGADGGYYGYTF,TGTGCCAGCAGTTTAGGCGCGGATGGGGGGTACTATGGCTACACCTTC